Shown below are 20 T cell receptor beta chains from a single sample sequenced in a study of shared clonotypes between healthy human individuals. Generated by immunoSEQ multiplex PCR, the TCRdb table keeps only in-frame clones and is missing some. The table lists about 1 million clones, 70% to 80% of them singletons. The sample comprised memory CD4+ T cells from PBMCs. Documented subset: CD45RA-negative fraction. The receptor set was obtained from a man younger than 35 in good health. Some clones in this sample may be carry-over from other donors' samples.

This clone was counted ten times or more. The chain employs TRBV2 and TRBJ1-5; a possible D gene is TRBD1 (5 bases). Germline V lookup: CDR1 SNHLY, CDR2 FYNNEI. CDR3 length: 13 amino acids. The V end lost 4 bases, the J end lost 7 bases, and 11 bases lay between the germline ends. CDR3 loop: CASSGDSAQPQHF. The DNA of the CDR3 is TGTGCCAGCAGTGGAGACAGCGCGCAGCCCCAGCATTTT.

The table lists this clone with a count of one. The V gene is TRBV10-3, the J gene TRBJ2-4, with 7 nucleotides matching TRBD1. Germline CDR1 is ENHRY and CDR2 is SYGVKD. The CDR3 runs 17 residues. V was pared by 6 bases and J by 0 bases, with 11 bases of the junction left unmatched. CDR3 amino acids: CAISKYHRGLAKNIQYF. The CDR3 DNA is TGTGCCATCAGCAAATACCACAGGGGATTAGCCAAAAACATTCAGTACTTC.

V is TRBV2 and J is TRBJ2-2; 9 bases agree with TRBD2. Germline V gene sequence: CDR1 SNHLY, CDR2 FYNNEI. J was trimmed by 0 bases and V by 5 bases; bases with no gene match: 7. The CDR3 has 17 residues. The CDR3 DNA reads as TGTGCCAGCAGTACCCCGACTAGCGGTTCGAACACCGGGGAGCTGTTTTTT. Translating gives CASSTPTSGSNTGELFF.

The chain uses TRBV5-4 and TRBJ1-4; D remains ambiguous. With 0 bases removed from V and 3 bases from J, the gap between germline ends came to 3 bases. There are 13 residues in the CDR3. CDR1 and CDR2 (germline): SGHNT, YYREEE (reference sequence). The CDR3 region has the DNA TGTGCCAGCAGCTTGGGACCTAATGAAAAACTGTTTTTT. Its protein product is CASSLGPNEKLFF.

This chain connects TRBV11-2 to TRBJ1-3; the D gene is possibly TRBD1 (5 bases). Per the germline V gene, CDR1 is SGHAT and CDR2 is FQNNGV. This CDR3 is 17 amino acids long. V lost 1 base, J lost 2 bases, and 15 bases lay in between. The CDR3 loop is CASSLGRGRDAGNTIYF. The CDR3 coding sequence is TGTGCCAGCAGCTTAGGGCGGGGCAGGGATGCTGGAAACACCATATATTTT.

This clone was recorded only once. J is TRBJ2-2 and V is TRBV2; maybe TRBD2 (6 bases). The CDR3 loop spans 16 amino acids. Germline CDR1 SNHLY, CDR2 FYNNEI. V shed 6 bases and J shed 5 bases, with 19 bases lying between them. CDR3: CASRGLQPPKTGELFF. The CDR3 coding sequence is TGTGCCAGCAGGGGACTCCAACCCCCTAAAACCGGGGAGCTGTTTTTT.

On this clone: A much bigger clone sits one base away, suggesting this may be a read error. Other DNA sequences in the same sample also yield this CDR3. The CDR3 here is CASSPKASGVGTQYF. The CDR3 bases are TGTGCCAGCAGCCCCAAGGCTAGTGGGGTAGGGACCCAGTACTTC. The V call is TRBV7-3, the J call TRBJ2-5; D is undetermined. Germline lookup yields CDR1 SGHTA and CDR2 FQGTGA. V lost 5 bases and J lost 7, with 20 bases in between. CDR3 length: 15 amino acids.

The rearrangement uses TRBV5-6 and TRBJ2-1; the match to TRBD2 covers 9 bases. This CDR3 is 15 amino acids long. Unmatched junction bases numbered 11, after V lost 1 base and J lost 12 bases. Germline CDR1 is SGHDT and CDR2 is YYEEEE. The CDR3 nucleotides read TGTGCCAGCAGCTTGTGGGGCATTACGACTAGCGGGCAGTTCTTC. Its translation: CASSLWGITTSGQFF.

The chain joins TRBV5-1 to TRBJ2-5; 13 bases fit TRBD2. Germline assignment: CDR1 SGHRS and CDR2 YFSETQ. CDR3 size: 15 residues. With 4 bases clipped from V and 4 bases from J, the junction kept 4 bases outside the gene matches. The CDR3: CASSRLAGGTETQYF. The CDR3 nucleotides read TGCGCCAGCAGCCGACTAGCGGGAGGCACAGAGACCCAGTACTTC.

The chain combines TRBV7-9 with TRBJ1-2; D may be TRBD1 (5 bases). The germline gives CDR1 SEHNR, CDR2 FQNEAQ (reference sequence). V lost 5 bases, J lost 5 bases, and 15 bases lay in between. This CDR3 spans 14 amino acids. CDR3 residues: CASSPQGLGYGYTF. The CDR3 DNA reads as TGTGCCAGCAGCCCGCAGGGTCTCGGGTATGGCTACACCTTC.

CDR3 bases: TGTGCCAGCAGTGATGACAGAATCGGTCAGCCCCAGCATTTT. Its protein product is CASSDDRIGQPQHF. The V and J genes are TRBV2 and TRBJ1-5; the D gene is possibly TRBD1 (5 bases). From germline, CDR1 is SNHLY and CDR2 FYNNEI. The V gene lost 3 bases and the J gene lost 6 bases, with 12 bases spanning the gap. CDR3 length equals 14 residues. Full variable domain (missing parts from reference TRBV2 and TRBJ1-5): EPEVTQTPSHQVTQMGQEVILRCVPISNHLYFYWYRQILGQKVEFLVSFYNNEISEKSEIFDDQFSVERPDGSNFTLKIRSTKLEDSAMYFCASSDDRIGQPQHFGDGTRLSIL.

DNA for the CDR3: TGTGCCAGCAGCTCCGGACTAGCGGGAGGGCCAAGGTACAATGAGCAGTTCTTC. Translating it yields CASSSGLAGGPRYNEQFF. This chain connects TRBV5-4 to TRBJ2-1; 15 positions match TRBD2. With V trimmed by 3 bases and J by 4 bases, 8 bases remained unmatched. The CDR3 is 18 amino acids. CDR1 SGHNT and CDR2 YYREEE come from the germline V gene (reference sequence).

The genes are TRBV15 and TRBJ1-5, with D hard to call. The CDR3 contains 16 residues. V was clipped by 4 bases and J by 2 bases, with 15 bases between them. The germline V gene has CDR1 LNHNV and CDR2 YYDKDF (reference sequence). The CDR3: CATSTGGNSGNQPQHF. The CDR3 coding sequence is TGTGCCACCAGCACCGGCGGGAATTCGGGCAATCAGCCCCAGCATTTT.

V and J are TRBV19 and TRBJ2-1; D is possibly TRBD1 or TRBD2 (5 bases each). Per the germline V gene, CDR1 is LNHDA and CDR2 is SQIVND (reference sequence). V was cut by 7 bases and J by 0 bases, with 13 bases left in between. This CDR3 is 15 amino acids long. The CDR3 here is CASNPSGTSYNEQFF. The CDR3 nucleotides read TGTGCCAGTAACCCCTCGGGGACCTCCTACAATGAGCAGTTCTTC. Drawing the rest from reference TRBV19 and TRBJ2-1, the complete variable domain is DGGITQSPKYLFRKEGQNVTLSCEQNLNHDAMYWYRQDPGQGLRLIYYSQIVNDFQKGDIAEGYSVSREKKESFPLTVTSAQKNPTAFYLCASNPSGTSYNEQFFGPGTRLTVL.

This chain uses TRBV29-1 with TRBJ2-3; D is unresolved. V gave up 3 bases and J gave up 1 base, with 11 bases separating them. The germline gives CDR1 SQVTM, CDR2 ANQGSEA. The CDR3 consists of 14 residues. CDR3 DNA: TGCAGCGTTGATACCACCCATGGCACAGATACGCAGTATTTT. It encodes CSVDTTHGTDTQYF.

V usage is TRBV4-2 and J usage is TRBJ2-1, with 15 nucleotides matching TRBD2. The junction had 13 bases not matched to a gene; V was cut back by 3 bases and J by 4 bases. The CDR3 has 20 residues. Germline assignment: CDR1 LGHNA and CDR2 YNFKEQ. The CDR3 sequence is CASSQERTSGRAAGYNEQFF. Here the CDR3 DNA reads TGTGCCAGCAGCCAGGAACGGACTAGCGGGAGGGCCGCGGGTTACAATGAGCAGTTCTTC.

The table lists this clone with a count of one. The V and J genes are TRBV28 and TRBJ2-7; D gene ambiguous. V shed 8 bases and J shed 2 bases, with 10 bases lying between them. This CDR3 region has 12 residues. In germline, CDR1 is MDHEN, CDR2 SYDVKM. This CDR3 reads CASLRNPYEQYF. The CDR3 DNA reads TGTGCCAGCCTCCGGAACCCCTACGAGCAGTACTTC.

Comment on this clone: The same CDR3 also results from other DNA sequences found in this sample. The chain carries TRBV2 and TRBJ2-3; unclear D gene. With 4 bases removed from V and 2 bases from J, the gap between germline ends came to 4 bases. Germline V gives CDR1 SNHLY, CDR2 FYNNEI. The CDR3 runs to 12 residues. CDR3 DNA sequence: TGTGCCAGCAGTGGTCTCACAGATACGCAGTATTTT. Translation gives CASSGLTDTQYF.

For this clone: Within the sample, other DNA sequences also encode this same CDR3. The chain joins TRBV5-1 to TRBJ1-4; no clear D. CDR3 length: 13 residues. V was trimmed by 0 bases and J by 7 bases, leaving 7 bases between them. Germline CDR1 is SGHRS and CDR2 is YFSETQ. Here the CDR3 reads CASSLGAGEKLFF. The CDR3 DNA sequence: TGCGCCAGCAGCTTGGGGGCCGGTGAAAAACTGTTTTTT.

The CDR3 DNA sequence: TGTGCCAGCAGCTTACCCCGGAATGAAAAACTGTTTTTT. This sequence encodes CASSLPRNEKLFF. The V call is TRBV7-8, the J call TRBJ1-4; D call uncertain. CDR1 is SGHVS, CDR2 FQNEAQ, per germline. This CDR3 comprises 13 residues. The ends were cut back, 2 bases at V and 5 bases at J, with 6 bases in the middle.